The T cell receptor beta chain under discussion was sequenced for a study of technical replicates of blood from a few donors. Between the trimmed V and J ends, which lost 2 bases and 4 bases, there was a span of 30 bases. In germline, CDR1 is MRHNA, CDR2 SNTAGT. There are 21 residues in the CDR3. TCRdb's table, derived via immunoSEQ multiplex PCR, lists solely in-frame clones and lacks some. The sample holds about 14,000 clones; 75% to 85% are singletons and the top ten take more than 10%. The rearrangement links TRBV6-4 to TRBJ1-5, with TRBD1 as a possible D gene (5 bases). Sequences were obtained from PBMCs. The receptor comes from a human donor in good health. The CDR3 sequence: CASSDQTDYLNRSGDNQPQHF. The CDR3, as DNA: TGTGCCAGCAGTGACCAAACTGACTACTTGAACCGATCGGGGGATAATCAGCCCCAGCATTTT.